These T cell receptor beta chains were read from a single sample in a study of OX40 agonist ivuxolimab in advanced cancers. Sequencing used immunoSEQ multiplex PCR; TCRdb keeps in-frame clones, though not all of them. The sample has some 85,000 clones, roughly 88% seen once. The sample consisted of CD4+ or CD8+ T cells sorted from blood, taken in a trial of the OX40 agonist ivuxolimab. These receptors were obtained from an adult with an advanced solid tumor such as melanoma, head and neck, liver or kidney cancer. Each CDR3 is given with its conserved first and last residue. The D gene is left open where the match is weak. Part of the rows lack a size; the others show once, few, many or a class for expanded clones.

j_gene: TRBJ2-2; abundance: -; d_gene: TRBD2; v_gene: TRBV6-6; CDR3aa: CACSGGAIYTGELFF; CDR3nt: TGTGCCTGTAGCGGGGGGGCCATTTACACCGGGGAGCTGTTTTTT
j_gene: TRBJ2-1; abundance: -; d_gene: TRBD1; v_gene: TRBV9; CDR3aa: CASSVGVRTGANEQFF; CDR3nt: TGTGCCAGCAGCGTAGGGGTCCGGACAGGGGCCAATGAGCAGTTCTTC
j_gene: TRBJ1-6; abundance: -; d_gene: TRBD1; v_gene: TRBV6-6; CDR3aa: CASWLTGTNSPLHF; CDR3nt: TGTGCCAGCTGGCTGACAGGGACTAATTCACCCCTCCACTTT
j_gene: TRBJ1-2; abundance: -; d_gene: -; v_gene: TRBV5-1; CDR3aa: CASSLGSVRGVGYTF; CDR3nt: TGCGCCAGCAGCTTGGGTAGTGTCAGGGGCGTTGGCTACACCTTC
j_gene: TRBJ1-1; abundance: -; d_gene: -; v_gene: TRBV7-9; CDR3aa: CASRPQGYGEAFF; CDR3nt: TGTGCCAGCAGGCCCCAGGGATACGGTGAAGCTTTCTTT
j_gene: TRBJ2-3; abundance: -; d_gene: -; v_gene: TRBV5-6; CDR3aa: CASSPPAGGTDTQYF; CDR3nt: TGTGCCAGCAGCCCTCCGGCAGGGGGCACAGATACGCAGTATTTT
j_gene: TRBJ2-7; abundance: once; d_gene: -; v_gene: TRBV7-9; CDR3aa: CASSLWGSFQTYEQYF; CDR3nt: TGTGCCAGCAGCTTATGGGGGTCCTTCCAGACCTACGAGCAGTACTTC
j_gene: TRBJ1-2; abundance: -; d_gene: TRBD1; v_gene: TRBV9; CDR3aa: CASSKGQGTNYGYTF; CDR3nt: TGTGCCAGCAGCAAGGGACAGGGGACTAACTATGGCTACACCTTC
j_gene: TRBJ1-2; abundance: -; d_gene: -; v_gene: TRBV6-5; CDR3aa: CASSTRTAHGYTF; CDR3nt: TGTGCCAGCAGTACCAGGACAGCCCATGGCTACACCTTC
j_gene: TRBJ1-2; abundance: -; d_gene: TRBD1; v_gene: TRBV27; CDR3aa: CASSLIGDRASGYGYTF; CDR3nt: TGTGCCAGCAGTTTGATTGGGGACAGAGCATCAGGCTATGGCTACACCTTC
j_gene: TRBJ2-2; abundance: -; d_gene: -; v_gene: TRBV19; CDR3aa: CASSTRTARQGGTGELFF; CDR3nt: TGTGCCAGTAGTACGCGCACTGCCCGACAGGGAGGAACCGGGGAGCTGTTTTTT
j_gene: TRBJ1-1; abundance: -; d_gene: -; v_gene: TRBV7-9; CDR3aa: CASSLVLGTEAFF; CDR3nt: TGTGCCAGCAGCTTAGTGTTGGGGACTGAAGCTTTCTTT
j_gene: TRBJ2-3; abundance: -; d_gene: -; v_gene: TRBV18; CDR3aa: CASSPIGPGLDTDTQYF; CDR3nt: TGTGCCAGCTCACCAATCGGGCCGGGTCTGGACACAGATACGCAGTATTTT
j_gene: TRBJ2-1; abundance: -; d_gene: TRBD2; v_gene: TRBV11-2; CDR3aa: CASSLSSGGQGEQFF; CDR3nt: TGTGCCAGCAGCTTATCTAGCGGGGGGCAGGGTGAGCAGTTCTTC
j_gene: TRBJ2-3; abundance: -; d_gene: -; v_gene: TRBV5-4; CDR3aa: CASSRSTDTQYF; CDR3nt: TGTGCCAGCAGCCGAAGCACAGATACGCAGTATTTT
j_gene: TRBJ2-7; abundance: -; d_gene: TRBD1; v_gene: TRBV6-6; CDR3aa: CASSFQGASYEQYF; CDR3nt: TGTGCCAGCAGCTTCCAGGGGGCCTCCTACGAGCAGTACTTC